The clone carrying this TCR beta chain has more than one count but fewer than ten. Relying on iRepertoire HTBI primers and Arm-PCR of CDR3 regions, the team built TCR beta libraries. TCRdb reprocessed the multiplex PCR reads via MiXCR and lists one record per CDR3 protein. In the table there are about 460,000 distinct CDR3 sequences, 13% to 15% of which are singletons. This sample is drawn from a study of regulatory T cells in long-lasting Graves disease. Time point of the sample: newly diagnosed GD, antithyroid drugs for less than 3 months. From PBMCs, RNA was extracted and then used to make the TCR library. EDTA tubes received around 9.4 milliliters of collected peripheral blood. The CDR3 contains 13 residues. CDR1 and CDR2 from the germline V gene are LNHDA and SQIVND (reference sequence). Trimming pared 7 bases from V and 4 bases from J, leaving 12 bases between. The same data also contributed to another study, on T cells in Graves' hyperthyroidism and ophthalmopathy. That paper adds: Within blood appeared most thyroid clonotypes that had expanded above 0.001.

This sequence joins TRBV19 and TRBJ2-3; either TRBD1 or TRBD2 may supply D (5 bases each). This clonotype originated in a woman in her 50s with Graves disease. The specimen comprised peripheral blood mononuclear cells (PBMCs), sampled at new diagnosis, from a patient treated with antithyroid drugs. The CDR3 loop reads CASTGSGADTQYF. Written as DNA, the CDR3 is TGTGCCAGTACAGGGAGCGGAGCAGATACGCAGTATTTT.